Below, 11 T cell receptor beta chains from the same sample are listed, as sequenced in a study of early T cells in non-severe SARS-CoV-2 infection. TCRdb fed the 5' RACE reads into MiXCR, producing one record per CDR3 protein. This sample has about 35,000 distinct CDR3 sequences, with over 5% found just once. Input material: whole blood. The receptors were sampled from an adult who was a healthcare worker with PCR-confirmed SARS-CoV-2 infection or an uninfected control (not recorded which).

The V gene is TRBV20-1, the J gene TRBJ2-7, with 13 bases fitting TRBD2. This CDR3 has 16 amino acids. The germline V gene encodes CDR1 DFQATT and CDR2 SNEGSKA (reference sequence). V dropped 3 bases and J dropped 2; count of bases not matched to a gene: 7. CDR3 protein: CSARGLAGTGPYEQYF. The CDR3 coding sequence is TGCAGTGCTAGGGGACTAGCGGGAACGGGACCCTACGAGCAGTACTTC.

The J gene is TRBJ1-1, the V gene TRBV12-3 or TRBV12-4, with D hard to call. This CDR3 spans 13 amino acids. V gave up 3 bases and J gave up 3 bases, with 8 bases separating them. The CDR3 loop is CASSFVGDTEAFF. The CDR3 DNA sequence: TGTGCCAGCAGTTTTGTGGGTGACACTGAAGCTTTCTTT.

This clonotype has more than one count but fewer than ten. CDR3 nucleotide sequence: TGTGCCAGCAGTGAAGAAGGGACTAGTGGGACAGATACGCAGTATTTT. Protein sequence: CASSEEGTSGTDTQYF. The chain employs TRBV2 and TRBJ2-3; the match to TRBD2 covers 8 bases. J lost 3 bases, V lost 1 base, and 6 bases had no gene match. Germline values: CDR1 SNHLY, CDR2 FYNNEI. The CDR3 totals 16 residues.

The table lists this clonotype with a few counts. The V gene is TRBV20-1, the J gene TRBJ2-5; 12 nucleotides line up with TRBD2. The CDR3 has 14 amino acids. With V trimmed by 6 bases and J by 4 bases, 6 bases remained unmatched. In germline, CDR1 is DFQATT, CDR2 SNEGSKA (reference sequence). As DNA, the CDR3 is TGCAGTGCGACCGGACTAGCGGGGATAGAGACCCAGTACTTC. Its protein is CSATGLAGIETQYF.

CDR3 in amino acids: CASSLGLYNEQFF. The CDR3, as DNA: TGTGCCAGCAGCTTAGGGCTTTACAATGAGCAGTTCTTC. The rearrangement links TRBV7-9 to TRBJ2-1; no reliable D call. CDR3 length: 13 residues. Germline values: CDR1 SEHNR, CDR2 FQNEAQ (reference sequence). V shed 1 base and J shed 4 bases, with 5 bases lying between them.

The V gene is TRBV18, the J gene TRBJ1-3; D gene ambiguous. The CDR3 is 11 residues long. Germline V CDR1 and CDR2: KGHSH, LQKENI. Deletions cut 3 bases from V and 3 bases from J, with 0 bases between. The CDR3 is CASSPGNTIYF. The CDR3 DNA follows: TGTGCCAGCTCACCTGGAAACACCATATATTTT.

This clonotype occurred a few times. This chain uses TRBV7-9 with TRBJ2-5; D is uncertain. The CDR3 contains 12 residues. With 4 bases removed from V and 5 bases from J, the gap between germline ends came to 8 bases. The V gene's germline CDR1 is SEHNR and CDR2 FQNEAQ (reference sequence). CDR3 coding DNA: TGTGCCAGCAGCTCAGAGTTGGAGACCCAGTACTTC. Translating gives CASSSELETQYF.

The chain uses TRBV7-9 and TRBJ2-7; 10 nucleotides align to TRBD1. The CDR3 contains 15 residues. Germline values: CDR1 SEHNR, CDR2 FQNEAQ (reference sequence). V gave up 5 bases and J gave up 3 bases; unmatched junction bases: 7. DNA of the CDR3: TGTGCCAGCAGCGCGCCGGGACAGGGGATCTACGAGCAGTACTTC. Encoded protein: CASSAPGQGIYEQYF.

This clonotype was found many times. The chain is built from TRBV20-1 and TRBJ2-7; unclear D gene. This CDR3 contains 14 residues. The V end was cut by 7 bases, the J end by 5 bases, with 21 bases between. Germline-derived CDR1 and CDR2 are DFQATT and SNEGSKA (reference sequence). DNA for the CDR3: TGCAGTGTAGGTCCATACGGCAGTCCCCACGAGCAGTACTTC. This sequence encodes CSVGPYGSPHEQYF.

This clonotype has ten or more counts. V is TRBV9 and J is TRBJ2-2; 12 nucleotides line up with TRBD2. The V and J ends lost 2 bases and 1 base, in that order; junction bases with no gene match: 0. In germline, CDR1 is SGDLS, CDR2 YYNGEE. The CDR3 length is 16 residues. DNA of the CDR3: TGTGCCAGCAGCGTGGGACTAGCGGGGAACACCGGGGAGCTGTTTTTT. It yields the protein CASSVGLAGNTGELFF.

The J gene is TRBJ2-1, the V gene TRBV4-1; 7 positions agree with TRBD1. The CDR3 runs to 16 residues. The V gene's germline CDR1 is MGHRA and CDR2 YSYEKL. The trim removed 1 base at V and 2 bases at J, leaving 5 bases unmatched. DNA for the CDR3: TGCGCCAGCAGCCAAGTGGAAGGGGGCGCCTACAATGAGCAGTTCTTC. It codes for CASSQVEGGAYNEQFF.